These 3 T cell receptor beta chains share one sample of origin, sequenced in a study of control samples from healthy donors and cancer patients. Generated by immunoSEQ multiplex PCR, the TCRdb table keeps only in-frame clones and is missing some. The profile shows fewer than 200,000 clones, about 94% of them singletons. Sequences were obtained from PBMCs. Receptor source: a man aged 55 to 70 with colorectal cancer.

V gene TRBV5-1 combines with J gene TRBJ2-7, with D possibly matching TRBD1 (6 bases). From germline, CDR1 is SGHRS and CDR2 YFSETQ. The V end was cut by 1 base, the J end by 3 bases, with 8 bases between. CDR3 length equals 13 residues. CDR3 sequence: CASSLTGFYEQYF. CDR3 in DNA: TGCGCCAGCAGCTTGACAGGGTTCTACGAGCAGTACTTC.

The chain uses TRBV20-1 and TRBJ2-5, with D possibly matching TRBD2 (5 bases). Germline CDR1 DFQATT, CDR2 SNEGSKA (reference sequence). CDR3 length equals 11 residues. Deletions cut 6 bases from V and 5 bases from J, with 10 bases between. The CDR3 DNA reads TGCAGTGCCCCGAGGGCCGAGACCCAGTACTTC. Amino acids: CSAPRAETQYF.

V is TRBV6-5 and J is TRBJ2-1, with 15 bases aligning to TRBD2. This CDR3 spans 15 amino acids. V was clipped by 6 bases and J by 5 bases; unmatched bases: 2. From germline, CDR1 is MNHEY and CDR2 SVGAGI. CDR3 coding DNA: TGTGCCAGCAGGGGACTAGCGGGGGGTAACAATGAGCAGTTCTTC. This encodes CASRGLAGGNNEQFF.